The rows below give T cell receptor beta chains drawn from one sample of a study of regulatory T cells in long-lasting Graves disease. TCRdb redid the calling of the multiplex PCR reads with MiXCR, one entry per CDR3 protein. Seen here are 500,000 or so distinct CDR3 sequences, roughly 15% observed once, and the top ten hold roughly 25%. These data also formed part of another study, on T cells in Graves' hyperthyroidism and ophthalmopathy.

The sample here was peripheral blood mononuclear cells (PBMCs), taken at new diagnosis, from a patient treated with antithyroid drugs. Every receptor here comes from a woman aged 40 to 65 with Graves disease. The CDR3 runs from the conserved cysteine through the conserved F or W. Fields, in order: clone size, D gene, J gene, V gene, CDR3 DNA, CDR3 protein. D genes are given only for firm matches. Clone size is stated in some rows and not others, as once, few, many or a class when expanded.

size: many; D: .; J: TRBJ1-1; V: TRBV19; DNA: TGTGCCAGCAGTCACAGGATCTCTGAAGCTTTCTTT; CDR3: CASSHRISEAFF
size: few; D: .; J: TRBJ2-1; V: TRBV10-3; DNA: TGTGCCATCAGTGAGTCGGTACAGCTGTCCTACAATGAGCAGTTCTTC; CDR3: CAISESVQLSYNEQFF
size: many; D: .; J: TRBJ1-1; V: TRBV12-3/TRBV12-4; DNA: TGTGCCAGCAGTTCCCGGGACATCCAACGGTGGACTGAAGCTTTCTTT; CDR3: CASSSRDIQRWTEAFF
size: .; D: TRBD1; J: TRBJ1-2; V: TRBV10-3; DNA: TGTGCCGCTACGACAGGGGGAGACTATGGCTACACCTTC; CDR3: CAATTGGDYGYTF
size: few; D: .; J: TRBJ2-1; V: TRBV6-2/TRBV6-3; DNA: TGTGCCAGCAGTGAACGGCGGACCTGGATCCAAAATGAGCAGTTCTTC; CDR3: CASSERRTWIQNEQFF
size: many; D: .; J: TRBJ1-5; V: TRBV6-5; DNA: TGTGCCAGCAGTTACTCGGGACAATCCAATCAGCCCCAGCATTTT; CDR3: CASSYSGQSNQPQHF
size: .; D: .; J: TRBJ1-2; V: TRBV9; DNA: TGTGCCAGCAGCGTAGGTGGGGAGTACAAGGGCTACACCTTC; CDR3: CASSVGGEYKGYTF
size: .; D: .; J: TRBJ2-5; V: TRBV10-3; DNA: TGTGCCACCTTGGAGGACCAAGAGACCCAGTACTTC; CDR3: CATLEDQETQYF
size: few; D: .; J: TRBJ2-7; V: TRBV6-1; DNA: TGTGCCAGCAGCATGACCTCATACGAGCAGTACTTC; CDR3: CASSMTSYEQYF
size: .; D: TRBD2; J: TRBJ2-1; V: TRBV30; DNA: TGTGCCTGGAGAGAGGCGGGGGGGTGGAATGAGCAGTTCTTC; CDR3: CAWREAGGWNEQFF
size: many; D: TRBD2; J: TRBJ2-7; V: TRBV28; DNA: TGTGCCAGCAGTTTATACTGGCGGGGGAATCACGAGCAGTACTTC; CDR3: CASSLYWRGNHEQYF
size: many; D: .; J: TRBJ2-1; V: TRBV7-2; DNA: TGTGCCAGCAGCTTAGTTCTGGGAGCACTCAATGAGCAGTTCTTC; CDR3: CASSLVLGALNEQFF
size: many; D: .; J: TRBJ1-2; V: TRBV6-2/TRBV6-3; DNA: TGTGCCAGCAGGGGGGGACTTTCGTTCTATGGCTACACCTTC; CDR3: CASRGGLSFYGYTF
size: few; D: .; J: TRBJ2-7; V: TRBV5-1; DNA: TGCGCCAGCAGCCCCGATCTGGGATGGGAGCAGTACTTC; CDR3: CASSPDLGWEQYF
size: .; D: TRBD2; J: TRBJ2-5; V: TRBV6-2/TRBV6-3; DNA: TGCGCCAGCAGTGGCCAGGCGGGGGGCCGAGGAGAGACCCAGTACTTC; CDR3: CASSGQAGGRGETQYF
size: .; D: TRBD1; J: TRBJ2-7; V: TRBV19; DNA: TGTGCCAGCAGACTCCAGGGGGCTTCCGACGAGCAGTACTTC; CDR3: CASRLQGASDEQYF
size: many; D: TRBD1; J: TRBJ2-7; V: TRBV12-3/TRBV12-4; DNA: TGTGCCAGCAGTTTGACAGGGCTCGAGCAGTACTTC; CDR3: CASSLTGLEQYF
size: many; D: .; J: TRBJ2-1; V: TRBV2; DNA: TGTGCCAGCAGTGCAATAAGCAATGAGCAGTTCTTC; CDR3: CASSAISNEQFF
size: .; D: .; J: TRBJ1-3; V: TRBV3-1; DNA: TGTGCCAGCAGCCAAGATTGGCAGGGCCACACCATATATTTT; CDR3: CASSQDWQGHTIYF
size: many; D: TRBD1; J: TRBJ1-5; V: TRBV6-1; DNA: TGTGCCAGCAGTACTAGGACAGGGGGCAATCAGCCCCAGCATTTT; CDR3: CASSTRTGGNQPQHF
size: many; D: .; J: TRBJ1-2; V: TRBV6-5; DNA: TGTGCCAGCAGTTACAGGAGGACAGAGTATGGCTACACCTTC; CDR3: CASSYRRTEYGYTF
size: .; D: .; J: TRBJ1-3; V: TRBV11-2; DNA: TGTGCCAGCAGTCGTGGGAACCCTAAGGGCTCTGGAAACACCATATATTTT; CDR3: CASSRGNPKGSGNTIYF
size: many; D: TRBD1; J: TRBJ1-1; V: TRBV7-9; DNA: TGTGCCAGCAGCTCAGGGGGATCCACGAACACTGAAGCTTTCTTT; CDR3: CASSSGGSTNTEAFF
size: few; D: .; J: TRBJ2-5; V: TRBV11-2; DNA: TGCGCCAGCAGTTCCCCGGAGCGCCGGGAGACCCAGTACTTC; CDR3: CASSSPERRETQYF
size: .; D: .; J: TRBJ1-3; V: TRBV19; DNA: TGTGCCAGTAGTTCCCAGGGTCGCTCTGGAAACACCATATATTTT; CDR3: CASSSQGRSGNTIYF
size: many; D: .; J: TRBJ2-5; V: TRBV5-1; DNA: TGCGCCAGCAGCTTGGTAAGGGAGGCCCAGTACTTC; CDR3: CASSLVREAQYF
size: .; D: TRBD2; J: TRBJ2-1; V: TRBV10-3; DNA: TGTGCCATCAGTGAGTCGTATTCGGGGGGGGCAAACAATGAGCAGTTCTTC; CDR3: CAISESYSGGANNEQFF
size: .; D: TRBD1; J: TRBJ2-3; V: TRBV10-3; DNA: TGTGCCATCACGGGACAGCTTCAAGATACGCAGTATTTT; CDR3: CAITGQLQDTQYF
size: many; D: .; J: TRBJ2-1; V: TRBV6-5; DNA: TGTGCCAGCAGTTCAGCTCTAAAGTACAATGAGCAGTTCTTC; CDR3: CASSSALKYNEQFF
size: many; D: .; J: TRBJ1-1; V: TRBV30; DNA: TGTGCCTGGATCCAAGGACCTGAAGCTTTCTTT; CDR3: CAWIQGPEAFF
size: .; D: .; J: TRBJ2-2; V: TRBV9; DNA: TGTGCCAGCAGCGTATATCAGGGAATCACCGGGGAGCTGTTTTTT; CDR3: CASSVYQGITGELFF
size: .; D: .; J: TRBJ1-3; V: TRBV5-6; DNA: TGTGCCAGCAGCTTGGTTCCGGAGGGAAACACCATATATTTT; CDR3: CASSLVPEGNTIYF
size: .; D: .; J: TRBJ2-5; V: TRBV27; DNA: TGTGCCAGCAGTTCACTCGCTTGGTACGGGGGAGAGACCCAGTACTTC; CDR3: CASSSLAWYGGETQYF
size: many; D: .; J: TRBJ1-2; V: TRBV19; DNA: TGTGCCACCTACCGACGAGCTGGGGGCGTAGATGGCTACACCTTC; CDR3: CATYRRAGGVDGYTF
size: few; D: TRBD2; J: TRBJ2-3; V: TRBV7-9; DNA: TGTGCCAGCAGCTTGGAAGCGGGGGGGCCCGGCCATACGCAGTATTTT; CDR3: CASSLEAGGPGHTQYF
size: few; D: .; J: TRBJ1-2; V: TRBV19; DNA: TGTGCCAGTAGTATAGGGGGCCGGGCTAACTATGGCTACACCTTC; CDR3: CASSIGGRANYGYTF
size: many; D: .; J: TRBJ2-7; V: TRBV11-2; DNA: TGTGCCAGCAGCTTAGGCGACTGGCTCTACGAGCAGTACTTC; CDR3: CASSLGDWLYEQYF
size: few; D: TRBD2; J: TRBJ2-1; V: TRBV19; DNA: TGTGCCAGTAGTATCCTAGCGGGGGGTGATGAGCAGTTCTTC; CDR3: CASSILAGGDEQFF
size: few; D: .; J: TRBJ1-1; V: TRBV18; DNA: TGTGCCAGCTCACCTTCAGGGGAAGCTTTCTTT; CDR3: CASSPSGEAFF
size: many; D: .; J: TRBJ2-2; V: TRBV11-3; DNA: TGTGCCAGCAGCTTAGCCGGCTGGGGGCGCGACACCGGGGAGCTGTTTTTT; CDR3: CASSLAGWGRDTGELFF
size: .; D: .; J: TRBJ1-6; V: TRBV5-6; DNA: TGTGCCAGCAGCGTTGGGACGGACAAAGCTAGTAGGCCCCTCCACTTT; CDR3: CASSVGTDKASRPLHF
size: many; D: .; J: TRBJ1-2; V: TRBV6-1; DNA: TGTGCCAGCAGCCCATATAAGGGGACCTATGGCTACACCTTC; CDR3: CASSPYKGTYGYTF
size: few; D: .; J: TRBJ2-5; V: TRBV7-9; DNA: TGTGCCAGCAGCTTAGCGCTGCGGGAACAAGAGACCCAGTACTTC; CDR3: CASSLALREQETQYF
size: .; D: .; J: TRBJ2-7; V: TRBV29-1; DNA: TGCAGCGTTGAAGATGAGGGGCCCTACGAGCAGTACTTC; CDR3: CSVEDEGPYEQYF
size: .; D: .; J: TRBJ2-7; V: TRBV12-3/TRBV12-4; DNA: TGTGCCAGCAGTTTACTCCAGGAGTCCTACGAGCAGTACTTC; CDR3: CASSLLQESYEQYF
size: many; D: TRBD1; J: TRBJ2-3; V: TRBV7-9; DNA: TGTGCCAGCACCAAACCCGGGACAGGGGGTGGCGCCACAGATACGCAGTATTTT; CDR3: CASTKPGTGGGATDTQYF
size: many; D: .; J: TRBJ2-7; V: TRBV5-1; DNA: TGCGCCAGCAGCTTGGCCGGTTCCGGGACCTACGAGCAGTACTTC; CDR3: CASSLAGSGTYEQYF